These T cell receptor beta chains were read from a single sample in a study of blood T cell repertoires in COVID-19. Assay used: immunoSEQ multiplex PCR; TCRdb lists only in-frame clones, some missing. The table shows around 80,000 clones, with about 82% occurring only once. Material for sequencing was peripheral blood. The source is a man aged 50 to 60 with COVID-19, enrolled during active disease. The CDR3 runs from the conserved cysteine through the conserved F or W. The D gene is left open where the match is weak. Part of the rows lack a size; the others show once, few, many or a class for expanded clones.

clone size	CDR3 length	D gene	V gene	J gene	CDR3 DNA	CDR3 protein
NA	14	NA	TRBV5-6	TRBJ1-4	TGTGCCAGCAGCTTGGAAGTGGAGGGGGAAAAACTGTTTTTT	CASSLEVEGEKLFF
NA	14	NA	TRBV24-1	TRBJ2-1	TGTGCCACCAGTGATTTGGCCGGAGACAATGAGCAGTTCTTC	CATSDLAGDNEQFF
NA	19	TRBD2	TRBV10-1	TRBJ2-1	TGCGCCAGCAGTGAGTTTTCTAGCGGGAGGGCTAGCTCCTACAATGAGCAGTTCTTC	CASSEFSSGRASSYNEQFF
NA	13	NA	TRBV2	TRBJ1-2	TGTGCCAGCTGTAATACAGGGAATGTTGGCTACACCTTC	CASCNTGNVGYTF
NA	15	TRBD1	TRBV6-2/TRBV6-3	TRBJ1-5	TGTGCCAGCAGTGACCCCAGGGGGCGAGTTCAGCCCCAGCATTTT	CASSDPRGRVQPQHF
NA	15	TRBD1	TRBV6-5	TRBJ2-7	TGTGCCAGCAGAGTCAACCGGGACAGGGCCTACGAGCAGTACTTC	CASRVNRDRAYEQYF
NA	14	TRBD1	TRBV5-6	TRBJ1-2	TGTGCCAGCAGCTTGGTGACAGGGGGCCGTGGCTACACCTTC	CASSLVTGGRGYTF
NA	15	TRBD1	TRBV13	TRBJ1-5	TGTGCCAGCAGCTTTCCCGGGACAGGGAAACAGCCCCAGCATTTT	CASSFPGTGKQPQHF
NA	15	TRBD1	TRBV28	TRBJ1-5	TGTGCCAGCAGTCCGTGGGACAGGGGTAACCAGCCCCAGCATTTT	CASSPWDRGNQPQHF
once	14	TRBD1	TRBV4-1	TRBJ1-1	TGCGCCAGCAGCCGGGCGACAGGGGGCACTGAAGCTTTCTTT	CASSRATGGTEAFF
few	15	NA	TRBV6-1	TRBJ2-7	TGTGCCAGCAGTGAAGCCGAGACAGGCTCCTACGAGCAGTACTTC	CASSEAETGSYEQYF
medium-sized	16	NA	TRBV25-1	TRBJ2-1	TGTGCCAGCAGTGTCCTCCCTCTGAGCTCCTACAATGAGCAGTTCTTC	CASSVLPLSSYNEQFF
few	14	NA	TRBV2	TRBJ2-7	TGTGCCAGCAGAGAGACAGGTGCCTCCTACGAGCAGTACTTC	CASRETGASYEQYF
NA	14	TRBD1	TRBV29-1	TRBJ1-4	TGCAGCGTCTCACAGGGGGCGACTAATGAAAAACTGTTTTTT	CSVSQGATNEKLFF
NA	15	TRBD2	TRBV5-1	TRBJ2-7	TGCGCCAGCAGCTCTGGACTAGCGGGAACCTACGAGCAGTACTTC	CASSSGLAGTYEQYF